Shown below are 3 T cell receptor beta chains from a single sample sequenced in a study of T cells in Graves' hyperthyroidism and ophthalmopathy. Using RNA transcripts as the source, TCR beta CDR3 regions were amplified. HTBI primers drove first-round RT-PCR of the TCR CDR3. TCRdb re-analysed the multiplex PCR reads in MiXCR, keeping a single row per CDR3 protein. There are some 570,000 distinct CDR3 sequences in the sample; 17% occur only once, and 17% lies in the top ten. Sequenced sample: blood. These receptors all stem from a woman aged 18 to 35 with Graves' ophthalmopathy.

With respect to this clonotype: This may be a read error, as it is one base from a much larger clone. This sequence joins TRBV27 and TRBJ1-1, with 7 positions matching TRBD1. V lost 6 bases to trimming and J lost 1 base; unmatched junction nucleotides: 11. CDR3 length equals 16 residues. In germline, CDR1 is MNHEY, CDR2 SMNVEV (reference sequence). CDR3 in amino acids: CASSPTGPLSNTEAFF. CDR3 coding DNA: TGTGCCAGCAGCCCGACAGGGCCCTTGTCGAACACTGAAGCTTTCTTT.

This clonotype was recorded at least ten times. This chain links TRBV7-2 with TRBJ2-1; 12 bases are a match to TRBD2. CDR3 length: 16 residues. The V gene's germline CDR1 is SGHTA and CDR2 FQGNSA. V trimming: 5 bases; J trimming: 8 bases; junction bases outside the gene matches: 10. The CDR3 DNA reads TGTGCCAGCAGCCCTAAACTAGCGGGGGGAAGAGATGAGCAGTTCTTC. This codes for CASSPKLAGGRDEQFF.

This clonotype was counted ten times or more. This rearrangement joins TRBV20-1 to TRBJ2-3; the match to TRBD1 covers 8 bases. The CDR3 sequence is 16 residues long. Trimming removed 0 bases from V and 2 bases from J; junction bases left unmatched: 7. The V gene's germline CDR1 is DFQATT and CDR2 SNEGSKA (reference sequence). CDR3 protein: CSARDRRQGHTDTQYF. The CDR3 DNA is TGCAGTGCTAGAGATCGGAGACAGGGGCACACAGATACGCAGTATTTT.